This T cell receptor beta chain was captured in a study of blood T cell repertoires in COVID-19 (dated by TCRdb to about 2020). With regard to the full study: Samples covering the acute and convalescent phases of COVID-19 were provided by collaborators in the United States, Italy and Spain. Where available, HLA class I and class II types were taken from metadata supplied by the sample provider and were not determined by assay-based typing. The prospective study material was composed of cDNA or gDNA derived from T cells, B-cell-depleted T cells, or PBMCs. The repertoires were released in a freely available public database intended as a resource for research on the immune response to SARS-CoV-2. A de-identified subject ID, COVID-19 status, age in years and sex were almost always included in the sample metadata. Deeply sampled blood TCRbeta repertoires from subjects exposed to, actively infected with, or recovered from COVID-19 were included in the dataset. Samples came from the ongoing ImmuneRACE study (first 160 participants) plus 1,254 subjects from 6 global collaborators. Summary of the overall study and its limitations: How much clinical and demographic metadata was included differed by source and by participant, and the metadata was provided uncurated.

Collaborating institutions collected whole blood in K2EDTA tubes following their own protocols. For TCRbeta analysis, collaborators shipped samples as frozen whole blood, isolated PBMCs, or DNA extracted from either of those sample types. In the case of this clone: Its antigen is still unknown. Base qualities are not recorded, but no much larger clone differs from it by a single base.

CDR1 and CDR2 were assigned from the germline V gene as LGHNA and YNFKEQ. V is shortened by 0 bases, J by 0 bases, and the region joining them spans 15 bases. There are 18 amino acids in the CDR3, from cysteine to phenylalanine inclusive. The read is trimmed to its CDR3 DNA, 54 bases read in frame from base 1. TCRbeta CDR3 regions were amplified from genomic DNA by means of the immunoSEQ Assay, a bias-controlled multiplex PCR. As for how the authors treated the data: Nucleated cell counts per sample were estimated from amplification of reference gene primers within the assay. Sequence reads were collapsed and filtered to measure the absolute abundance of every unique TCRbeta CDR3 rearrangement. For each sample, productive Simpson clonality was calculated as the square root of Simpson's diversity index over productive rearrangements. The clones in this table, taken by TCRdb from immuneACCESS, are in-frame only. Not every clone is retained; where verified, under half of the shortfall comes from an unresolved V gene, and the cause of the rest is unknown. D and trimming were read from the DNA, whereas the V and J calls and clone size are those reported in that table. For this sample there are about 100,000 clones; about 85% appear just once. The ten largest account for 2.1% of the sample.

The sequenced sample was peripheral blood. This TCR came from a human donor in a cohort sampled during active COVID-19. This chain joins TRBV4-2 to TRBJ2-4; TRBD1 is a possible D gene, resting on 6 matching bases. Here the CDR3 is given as CASSQDRATGLAKNIQYF. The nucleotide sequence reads TGTGCCAGCAGCCAAGATAGGGCTACAGGGTTAGCCAAAAACATTCAGTACTTC.